The 20 T cell receptor beta chains below all came from one sample that was sequenced in a study of human T cells and chemical hapten exposure. MiXCR was run by TCRdb on the RACE reads, yielding one entry per CDR3 protein. Of a few hundred thousand distinct CDR3 sequences in the sample, roughly 5% were seen once. Time point indicated: patch test 1, 2 weeks after DPC sensitization. Treatment in this sample: therapeutic diphenylcyclopropenone sensitization with weekly scalp DPC. Sequenced material: whole blood, taken in connection with sensitization to the hapten diphenylcyclopropenone (DPC). The receptor set was obtained from a woman aged 45-65 years with alopecia areata. Some clones in this sample may be carry-over from other donors' samples.

This clonotype has only a few counts. The V gene is TRBV28, the J gene TRBJ2-7; D perhaps matches TRBD2 (5 bases). The CDR3 runs to 16 residues. CDR1 and CDR2 from the germline V gene are MDHEN and SYDVKM. V was clipped by 5 bases and J by 0 bases, with 17 bases between them. The CDR3 is CASSPLWFRDSYEQYF. The CDR3 region has the DNA TGTGCCAGCAGTCCCCTATGGTTTCGGGACTCCTACGAGCAGTACTTC.

V usage is TRBV12-3 or TRBV12-4 and J usage is TRBJ2-3; 7 nucleotides align to TRBD2. The CDR3 runs 15 residues. The V gene end was trimmed by 4 bases and the J gene end by 1 base; junction bases not matched to a gene: 5. In DNA, the CDR3 is TGTGCCAGCAGTTCCTTTGCGGGAGGCACAGATACGCAGTATTTT. Its translation is CASSSFAGGTDTQYF.

This clonotype was seen many times. The CDR3: CASRDRVDTQYF. The CDR3 DNA reads TGTGCCAGTAGGGACAGGGTCGACACGCAGTATTTT. J is TRBJ2-3 and V is TRBV2; 9 positions match TRBD1. V dropped 9 bases and J dropped 9; count of bases not matched to a gene: 7. The length of the CDR3 is 12 residues. Looked up from germline, CDR1 is SNHLY and CDR2 is FYNNEI.

In this sample, this clonotype turned up many times. The chain uses TRBV7-6 and TRBJ2-3; D gene unclear. CDR3 length equals 16 residues. Per germline, CDR1 SGHVS and CDR2 FNYEAQ. The V gene lost 0 bases and the J gene lost 0 bases, with 10 bases spanning the gap. CDR3 in amino acids: CASSLASYHSTDTQYF. CDR3 nucleotide sequence: TGTGCCAGCAGCTTAGCGAGCTATCACAGCACAGATACGCAGTATTTT.

This clonotype was counted only a few times. For the CDR3, the DNA is TGCAGTGCTAGGCCGGTACTTCGGGCGAATGAGCAGTTCTTC. Translating gives CSARPVLRANEQFF. This sequence joins TRBV20-1 and TRBJ2-1; no firm D call. V was shortened by 3 bases and J by 7 bases, with 16 bases between the two germline ends. The germline V gene encodes CDR1 DFQATT and CDR2 SNEGSKA (reference sequence). This CDR3 has 14 amino acids.

This clonotype was observed many times. The chain recombines TRBV5-1 with TRBJ2-1; 8 bases align to TRBD1. CDR1 SGHRS and CDR2 YFSETQ come from the germline V gene. CDR3 length: 13 residues. V was pared by 0 bases and J by 7 bases, with 0 bases of the junction left unmatched. CDR3 residues: CASSLGQGNEQFF. In DNA form, the CDR3 reads TGCGCCAGCAGCTTGGGACAGGGGAATGAGCAGTTCTTC.

The table lists this clonotype with a few counts. The J gene is TRBJ2-1, the V gene TRBV3-1, with TRBD2 matching 10 bases. The CDR3 consists of 16 residues. V trimming: 0 bases; J trimming: 6 bases; junction bases outside the gene matches: 5. CDR1 is LGHDT and CDR2 is YNNKEL in the germline V gene (reference sequence). CDR3 nucleotide sequence: TGTGCCAGCAGCCAAGATCAGGCTAGCGGGGGCAATGAGCAGTTCTTC. Its protein product is CASSQDQASGGNEQFF.

V and J are TRBV7-8 and TRBJ1-5; 7 nucleotides agree with TRBD1. Germline V gives CDR1 SGHVS, CDR2 FQNEAQ. V trimming: 5 bases; J trimming: 4 bases; junction bases outside the gene matches: 8. This CDR3 comprises 15 residues. CDR3 region: CASSVAGQTNQPQHF. CDR3 nucleotides: TGTGCCAGCAGCGTGGCGGGACAGACAAATCAGCCCCAGCATTTT.

The sample holds many counts of this clonotype. The chain employs TRBV11-2 and TRBJ1-2; D unclear. Trimming left V 0 bases short and J 11 bases short, with 10 bases between. This CDR3 spans 12 amino acids. The germline V gene encodes CDR1 SGHAT and CDR2 FQNNGV. The DNA of the CDR3 is TGTGCCAGCAGCTTAGATCCAGGCTTATACACCTTC. It yields the protein CASSLDPGLYTF.

The genes are TRBV20-1 and TRBJ2-3, with D maybe TRBD1 (6 bases). Between the trimmed V and J ends, which lost 3 bases and 1 base, there was a span of 14 bases. From germline, CDR1 is DFQATT and CDR2 SNEGSKA (reference sequence). This CDR3 region has 15 residues. CDR3 sequence (DNA): TGCAGTGCTAGGGGCATAGGGGGTGGCACAGATACGCAGTATTTT. Protein: CSARGIGGGTDTQYF.

This clonotype was observed at least ten times. The rearrangement joins TRBV20-1 to TRBJ2-3; the D is unclear. Trimming stripped 6 bases from V and 2 bases from J, with 12 bases between. Germline CDR1 reads DFQATT; CDR2 reads SNEGSKA (reference sequence). The CDR3 has 13 residues. The CDR3 sequence: CSAESRFTDTQYF. For the CDR3, the DNA is TGCAGTGCCGAGTCCCGATTCACAGATACGCAGTATTTT.

This clonotype was recorded at least ten times. The chain links TRBV11-2 to TRBJ1-4; no definite D call. This CDR3 has 17 amino acids. Looked up from germline, CDR1 is SGHAT and CDR2 is FQNNGV. V lost 0 bases and J 0 bases, leaving 11 bases between the germline ends. CDR3: CASSLDGNFATNEKLFF. CDR3 coding DNA: TGTGCCAGCAGCTTAGATGGGAACTTTGCAACTAATGAAAAACTGTTTTTT. Filled out from reference TRBV11-2 and TRBJ1-4, the complete variable domain reads EAGVAQSPRYKIIEKRQSVAFWCNPISGHATLYWYQQILGQGPKLLIQFQNNGVVDDSQLPKDRFSAERLKGVDSTLKIQPAKLEDSAVYLCASSLDGNFATNEKLFFGSGTQLSVL.

J is TRBJ1-6 and V is TRBV7-6; 10 positions match TRBD1. With V trimmed by 5 bases and J by 7 bases, 5 bases remained unmatched. CDR1 and CDR2 from the germline V gene are SGHVS and FNYEAQ. This CDR3 region has 15 residues. In nucleotides, the CDR3 is TGTGCCAGCAGCCCAGGGACAGGGGTCAATTCACCCCTCCACTTT. Protein product: CASSPGTGVNSPLHF.

In this sample, this clonotype turned up a few times. The chain combines TRBV6-5 with TRBJ2-7; a possible D gene is TRBD2 (6 bases). This CDR3 spans 14 amino acids. The V end was cut by 6 bases, the J end by 7 bases, with 19 bases between. Per germline, CDR1 MNHEY and CDR2 SVGAGI. The CDR3 DNA reads as TGTGCCAGCAGCCCCCTCGGAGGGTTTGGTGAGCAGTACTTC. Translated, it gives CASSPLGGFGEQYF.

This clonotype was seen a few times. The V gene is TRBV5-4, the J gene TRBJ1-3; no firm D call. CDR1 and CDR2 from the germline V gene are SGHNT and YYREEE (reference sequence). Trimming took 1 base from V and 0 from J, leaving 2 bases between them. The CDR3 loop spans 13 amino acids. CDR3 loop: CASSLPSGNTIYF. CDR3 nucleotides: TGTGCCAGCAGCTTGCCCTCTGGAAACACCATATATTTT.

This clonotype occurred many times. V gene TRBV10-3 combines with J gene TRBJ1-2; possibly TRBD1 for D (6 bases). There are 12 residues in the CDR3. The V end lost 5 bases, the J end lost 8 bases, and 12 bases lay between the germline ends. Germline V gene lookup returns CDR1 ENHRY and CDR2 SYGVKD. CDR3 in amino acids: CAISKGDGGYTF. CDR3 nucleotides: TGTGCCATCAGTAAGGGGGATGGCGGCTACACCTTC.

The chain joins TRBV6-5 to TRBJ2-6, with D possibly TRBD1 on 5 matching bases. The CDR3 totals 17 residues. Trimming removed 0 bases from V and 0 bases from J, with 9 bases in between. CDR1 is MNHEY and CDR2 is SVGAGI in the germline V gene. Here the CDR3 DNA reads TGTGCCAGCAGTTACTCGGAGACAGTCTCTGGGGCCAACGTCCTGACTTTC. It encodes CASSYSETVSGANVLTF.

This clonotype has a handful of counts. CDR3 sequence reads: CASSSSGGAATQYF. CDR3 sequence (DNA): TGTGCCAGCAGCTCAAGCGGGGGGGCAGCTACGCAGTATTTT. V and J are TRBV7-8 and TRBJ2-3; TRBD2 matches at 10 bases. The CDR3 sequence is 14 residues long. The germline V gene encodes CDR1 SGHVS and CDR2 FQNEAQ. V trimming: 4 bases; J trimming: 8 bases; junction bases outside the gene matches: 6.

This clonotype has a count of ten or more. The chain links TRBV18 to TRBJ1-1; D ambiguous. The V end lost 6 bases, the J end lost 0 bases, and 8 bases lay between the germline ends. The germline gives CDR1 KGHSH, CDR2 LQKENI. This CDR3 has 13 residues. CDR3 nucleotides: TGTGCCAGCTCCGTGGTATTGAACACTGAAGCTTTCTTT. As protein: CASSVVLNTEAFF.

In this sample, this clonotype turned up many times. The chain employs TRBV12-3 or TRBV12-4 and TRBJ2-5; 9 bases match TRBD2. CDR3 size: 14 residues. The trim removed 8 bases at V and 3 bases at J, leaving 7 bases unmatched. The CDR3 reads CASGSGGREETQYF. The CDR3 region has the DNA TGTGCCAGCGGGAGCGGGGGGCGAGAAGAGACCCAGTACTTC.